The TCR beta chain under discussion was sequenced for a study of OX40 agonist ivuxolimab in advanced cancers. On the study more broadly: As their treatment, patients were administered ivuxolimab, an agonistic anti-OX40 (CD134) antibody. Earlier treatment with anti-PD-1, anti-PD-L1 or anti-CTLA-4 was permitted, and 30% to 40% had received some. Whole-study results and caveats: Clonal expansion was among the lowest in partial responders at 0.1-3.0 mg/kg, especially CD8+.

The J segment lost 1 base and the V segment lost 6 bases, leaving 5 bases of the junction unmatched. There are 15 residues in the CDR3. Looked up from germline, CDR1 is MDHEN and CDR2 is SYDVKM. Blood sampling was done at baseline, cycle 4 day 1, and cycle 7 day 1. Sequenced by immunoSEQ multiplex PCR; TCRdb stores in-frame clones only, minus some. This table has about 74,000 clones, around 80% appearing once. With regard to this clone: Antigen unknown.

Sequenced material: CD4+ or CD8+ T cells sorted from blood, taken in a trial of the OX40 agonist ivuxolimab. The clonotype comes from an adult with an advanced solid tumor such as melanoma, head and neck, liver or kidney cancer. The gene calls are TRBV28 and TRBJ1-4; 7 nucleotides match TRBD1. The CDR3 reads CASSQDRETNEKLFF. CDR3 DNA: TGTGCCAGCAGCCAAGACAGGGAAACTAATGAAAAACTGTTTTTT.